A single sample gave rise to the 23 T cell receptor beta chains below, sequenced in a study of shared clonotypes between healthy human individuals. TCRdb's table, derived via immunoSEQ multiplex PCR, lists solely in-frame clones and lacks some. Of approximately 980,000 clones detected, approximately 76% appear once; the ten largest clones hold 1.5%. The sample taken for sequencing was memory CD4+ T cells sorted from blood. Described subset: CD45RA-negative fraction. The receptors stem from a man younger than 35 in good health.

The chain links TRBV11-2 to TRBJ2-3; maybe TRBD2 (6 bases). The germline V and J ends were trimmed by 8 bases and 1 base, with 13 bases remaining between them. The germline CDR1 and CDR2 sequences are SGHAT and FQNNGV. This CDR3 contains 14 residues. The CDR3 sequence is CASVGGRGTDTQYF. CDR3 in DNA: TGTGCCAGCGTCGGGGGACGGGGCACAGATACGCAGTATTTT.

This sequence joins TRBV19 and TRBJ2-2; tentatively, D is TRBD2 (5 bases). Germline V lookup: CDR1 LNHDA, CDR2 SQIVND (reference sequence). The CDR3 sequence is 14 residues long. Trimming removed 5 bases at V and 8 bases at J, with 15 bases between. The CDR3 here is CASSSGLTSGELFF. For the CDR3, the DNA is TGTGCCAGTAGTTCCGGACTCACGTCGGGGGAGCTGTTTTTT.

The sample holds a few counts of this clone. CDR3: CSVGRQGNEAFF. In DNA, the CDR3 is TGCAGCGTGGGTCGACAGGGGAATGAAGCTTTCTTT. V is TRBV29-1 and J is TRBJ1-1, with TRBD1 matching 8 bases. The CDR3 is 12 amino acids. Looked up from germline, CDR1 is SQVTM and CDR2 is ANQGSEA. The V gene end was trimmed by 6 bases and the J gene end by 7 bases; junction bases not matched to a gene: 7.

The chain employs TRBV11-2 and TRBJ1-1; 7 positions agree with TRBD1. The V and J ends lost 4 bases and 2 bases, in that order; junction bases with no gene match: 4. CDR3 length: 14 amino acids. Germline loops: CDR1 SGHAT, CDR2 FQNNGV. CDR3 amino acids: CASSSRGGNTEAFF. For the CDR3, the DNA is TGTGCCAGCAGCTCCAGGGGGGGTAACACTGAAGCTTTCTTT.

The V gene is TRBV7-2, the J gene TRBJ2-1; TRBD1 matches 7 bases. The CDR3 runs 16 residues. Germline CDR1 is SGHTA and CDR2 is FQGNSA. V lost 6 bases to trimming and J lost 8 bases; unmatched junction nucleotides: 16. DNA of the CDR3: TGTGCCAGCAGTCGTGAGACGGCAGGGGGAACGCATGAGCAGTTCTTC. Translated: CASSRETAGGTHEQFF.

This chain links TRBV11-2 with TRBJ2-1; D not resolved. CDR3 length equals 14 residues. CDR1 is SGHAT, CDR2 FQNNGV, per germline. V was trimmed by 2 bases and J by 1 base, leaving 6 bases between them. CDR3 sequence: CASSLSYSYNEQFF. CDR3 nucleotide sequence: TGTGCCAGCAGCTTATCCTATTCCTACAATGAGCAGTTCTTC.

This clone has only a few counts. The V call is TRBV6-4, the J call TRBJ2-1; TRBD2 aligns across 7 bases. V gave up 0 bases and J gave up 9 bases; unmatched junction bases: 8. The length of the CDR3 is 15 residues. Germline loops: CDR1 MRHNA, CDR2 SNTAGT. The CDR3 loop is CASSDSWRERGEQFF. CDR3 coding DNA: TGTGCCAGCAGTGACTCGTGGCGGGAGAGGGGTGAGCAGTTCTTC.

The gene calls are TRBV6-6 and TRBJ1-1; weak D call: TRBD1 (6 bases). There are 13 residues in the CDR3. Trimming left V 7 bases short and J 2 bases short, with 11 bases between. Germline V gene data show CDR1 as MNHNY and CDR2 as SVGAGI (reference sequence). The CDR3 sequence: CASTSTGNTEAFF. In DNA form, the CDR3 reads TGTGCCAGCACCTCGACAGGAAACACTGAAGCTTTCTTT.

The rearrangement links TRBV9 to TRBJ2-7, with 8 bases that match TRBD2. This CDR3 is built from 16 residues. Germline assignment: CDR1 SGDLS and CDR2 YYNGEE. J lost 3 bases, V lost 1 base, and 9 bases had no gene match. This CDR3 reads CASSVSAGVGNYEQYF. The CDR3 DNA sequence: TGTGCCAGCAGCGTATCAGCGGGAGTGGGGAACTACGAGCAGTACTTC.

The CDR3 nucleotides are TGCAGTGCTATTGGCCAAGAGACCCAGTACTTC. Its translation: CSAIGQETQYF. This sequence joins TRBV20-1 and TRBJ2-5; D not certain. Germline V gives CDR1 DFQATT, CDR2 SNEGSKA (reference sequence). The CDR3 is 11 amino acids. Trimming took 4 bases from V and 1 from J, leaving 4 bases between them.

This clone was counted many times. The chain recombines TRBV7-2 with TRBJ2-5; no definite D call. The CDR3 is made up of 14 amino acids. V shed 1 base and J shed 5 bases, with 11 bases lying between them. CDR1 SGHTA and CDR2 FQGNSA come from the germline V gene. The CDR3 nucleotides read TGTGCCAGCAGCTTAGGGCTACCCCTGGAGACCCAGTACTTC. Translating gives CASSLGLPLETQYF.

The chain is built from TRBV19 and TRBJ1-5; D uncertain. CDR1 and CDR2 from the germline V gene are LNHDA and SQIVND (reference sequence). This CDR3 is 13 amino acids long. Trimming took off 3 bases at V and 5 bases at J, with 8 bases between the two ends. Here the CDR3 reads CASSIVGDQPQHF. The CDR3 DNA is TGTGCCAGTAGTATTGTGGGAGATCAGCCCCAGCATTTT.

This sequence joins TRBV4-3 and TRBJ2-2; unclear D gene. The CDR3 is 16 amino acids. Per germline, CDR1 LGHNA and CDR2 YSLEER. V gave up 4 bases and J gave up 1 base, with 13 bases separating them. In DNA form, the CDR3 reads TGCGCCAGCAGCCTAGGACGGACCGTGAACACCGGGGAGCTGTTTTTT. Its protein is CASSLGRTVNTGELFF.

The rearrangement uses TRBV18 and TRBJ1-3; D is ambiguous. The CDR3 runs 15 residues. Per germline, CDR1 KGHSH and CDR2 LQKENI. Trimming removed 4 bases at V and 0 bases at J, with 10 bases between. CDR3 nucleotides: TGTGCCAGCTCACAAGACGTCAACTCTGGAAACACCATATATTTT. This codes for CASSQDVNSGNTIYF.

CDR3 in DNA: TGTGCCAGCGGCCACTTGGGTCAGCCCCAGCATTTT. Translated: CASGHLGQPQHF. The V gene is TRBV5-8, the J gene TRBJ1-5; D unresolved. The V and J ends lost 7 bases and 6 bases respectively, with 11 bases between them. The CDR3 is 12 amino acids. Germline lookup yields CDR1 SGHTS and CDR2 YDEGEE. Complete variable domain (other parts from reference TRBV5-8 and TRBJ1-5): EAGVTQSPTHLIKTRGQQATLRCSPISGHTSVYWYQQALGLGLQFLLWYDEGEERNRGNFPPRFSGRQFPNYSSELNVNALELEDSALYLCASGHLGQPQHFGDGTRLSIL.

This clone was detected once. The V gene is TRBV9, the J gene TRBJ1-2, with D tentatively TRBD1 (5 bases). There are 15 residues in the CDR3. Deletions cut 0 bases from V and 2 bases from J, with 11 bases between. Germline CDR1 and CDR2: SGDLS and YYNGEE. The DNA for the CDR3 is TGTGCCAGCAGCGTAGACCCCTCAGGGAACTATGGCTACACCTTC. Protein: CASSVDPSGNYGYTF.

The rearrangement links TRBV7-9 to TRBJ1-1, with D hard to call. The CDR3 runs 15 residues. Trimming left V 2 bases short and J 0 bases short, with 10 bases between. Germline V lookup: CDR1 SEHNR, CDR2 FQNEAQ (reference sequence). The CDR3 is CASSLSPGVNTEAFF. The DNA for the CDR3 is TGTGCCAGCAGCTTAAGTCCAGGAGTGAACACTGAAGCTTTCTTT. The whole variable domain, filled in from reference TRBV7-9 and TRBJ1-1, reads DTGVSQNPRHKITKRGQNVTFRCDPISEHNRLYWYRQTLGQGPEFLTYFQNEAQLEKSRLLSDRFSAERPKGSFSTLEIQRTEQGDSAMYLCASSLSPGVNTEAFFGQGTRLTVV.

The gene calls are TRBV28 and TRBJ1-2; D might be TRBD1 (5 bases). V shed 1 base and J shed 7 bases, with 16 bases lying between them. The CDR3 is made up of 15 amino acids. Looked up from germline, CDR1 is MDHEN and CDR2 is SYDVKM. The CDR3 nucleotides read TGTGCCAGCAGTTTATCCTTCGTTCAGGGACCTGGCTACACCTTC. Protein sequence: CASSLSFVQGPGYTF.

The gene calls are TRBV28 and TRBJ2-1; a weak D match, TRBD1 (5 bases). Trimming took 1 base from V and 2 from J, leaving 18 bases between them. The CDR3 is made up of 18 amino acids. CDR1 is MDHEN and CDR2 is SYDVKM in the germline V gene. The DNA of the CDR3 is TGTGCCAGCAGTTTATTGGGGTTATTGGCAGGGCCCTACAATGAGCAGTTCTTC. It specifies CASSLLGLLAGPYNEQFF.

The genes are TRBV29-1 and TRBJ2-7; D tentatively fits TRBD1 or TRBD2 (5 bases each). The CDR3 runs 13 residues. V was cut by 3 bases and J by 2 bases, with 11 bases left in between. CDR1 and CDR2 from the germline V gene are SQVTM and ANQGSEA. CDR3 region: CSVEEDIAYEQYF. CDR3 coding DNA: TGCAGCGTTGAGGAGGACATTGCCTACGAGCAGTACTTC.

The rearrangement links TRBV10-2 to TRBJ2-7; TRBD2 aligns across 7 bases. The CDR3 extends over 15 amino acids. Germline V lookup: CDR1 WSHSY, CDR2 SAAADI. With V trimmed by 3 bases and J by 0 bases, 5 bases remained unmatched. DNA of the CDR3: TGCGCCAGCAGTGAAAAGGCTAGCGGCTCCTACGAGCAGTACTTC. Its protein product is CASSEKASGSYEQYF.

The chain joins TRBV9 to TRBJ2-5, with TRBD2 identical over 7 bases. V shed 0 bases and J 5 bases; nucleotides not matched to a gene: 7. The CDR3 extends over 15 amino acids. In germline, CDR1 is SGDLS, CDR2 YYNGEE. In DNA form, the CDR3 reads TGTGCCAGCAGCGTAGGGCTAGCGGAGACGGAGACCCAGTACTTC. It yields the protein CASSVGLAETETQYF. The whole variable domain, filled in from reference TRBV9 and TRBJ2-5, reads DSGVTQTPKHLITATGQRVTLRCSPRSGDLSVYWYQQSLDQGLQFLIQYYNGEERAKGNILERFSAQQFPDLHSELNLSSLELGDSALYFCASSVGLAETETQYFGPGTRLLVL.

The rearrangement uses TRBV6-6 and TRBJ1-2; D is undetermined. CDR1 is MNHNY, CDR2 SVGAGI, per germline (reference sequence). V gave up 2 bases and J gave up 6 bases, with 7 bases separating them. This CDR3 region has 12 residues. CDR3 DNA sequence: TGTGCCAGCAGTTACCCAAATAATGGCTACACCTTC. The encoded protein is CASSYPNNGYTF.